These 22 T cell receptor beta chains were sequenced from one sample in a study of cytomegalovirus exposure and HLA in healthy donors. Data came from immunoSEQ multiplex PCR; TCRdb stores just in-frame clones and leaves some out. The table has about 140,000 clones, about 80% seen once. Input material: PBMCs. The receptors were gathered from a man aged 25-40 years in good health and CMV-seropositive.

The chain couples TRBV2 to TRBJ2-5, with 7 bases that match TRBD2. The ends lost 6 bases at V and 4 bases at J; junction bases unmatched: 2. There are 12 residues in the CDR3. The germline V gene encodes CDR1 SNHLY and CDR2 FYNNEI. The CDR3 DNA reads as TGTGCCAGCAGCCCTAGCGGAGAGACCCAGTACTTC. Amino acids: CASSPSGETQYF.

This clone was recorded a few times. The chain links TRBV29-1 to TRBJ2-7; 7 bases fit TRBD1. Trimming at V came to 3 bases and at J to 6 bases, leaving 5 bases not matched to a gene. The CDR3 is 12 residues long. In germline, CDR1 is SQVTM, CDR2 ANQGSEA. The CDR3 here is CSVDEQGSEQYF. CDR3 in DNA: TGCAGCGTTGATGAACAGGGGAGCGAGCAGTACTTC.

This sequence joins TRBV28 and TRBJ1-5; 7 nucleotides agree with TRBD1. From germline, CDR1 is MDHEN and CDR2 SYDVKM. The junction had 4 bases not matched to a gene; V was cut back by 6 bases and J by 2 bases. The CDR3 consists of 14 residues. DNA of the CDR3: TGTGCCAGCAGACCTACAGGGGGCAATCAGCCCCAGCATTTT. Protein product: CASRPTGGNQPQHF.

This chain links TRBV19 with TRBJ1-5; a weak D match, TRBD1 (5 bases). The CDR3 loop spans 12 amino acids. V dropped 8 bases and J dropped 6 bases, with 11 bases sitting between them. The germline V gene encodes CDR1 LNHDA and CDR2 SQIVND (reference sequence). CDR3: CASDGGFQPQHF. In DNA, the CDR3 is TGTGCCAGTGACGGGGGATTTCAGCCCCAGCATTTT.

This chain links TRBV18 with TRBJ1-2; a weak D match, TRBD1 (6 bases). Germline V lookup: CDR1 KGHSH, CDR2 LQKENI. The CDR3 has 16 amino acids. Deletions cut 0 bases from V and 0 bases from J, with 11 bases between. The CDR3 loop reads CASSPPGGATNYGYTF. The CDR3 DNA reads TGTGCCAGCTCACCACCGGGGGGGGCGACTAACTATGGCTACACCTTC.

The V gene is TRBV20-1, the J gene TRBJ1-2; D not resolved. The CDR3 runs to 9 residues. From germline, CDR1 is DFQATT and CDR2 SNEGSKA (reference sequence). V was trimmed by 6 bases and J by 8 bases, leaving 7 bases between them. The chain's CDR3 is CSAPRGYTF. CDR3 in DNA: TGCAGTGCACCCAGGGGCTACACCTTC.

This clone was seen a handful of times. This CDR3 is CASSERTSGGYEQYF. The CDR3 coding sequence is TGCGCCAGCAGTGAGAGGACTAGCGGGGGCTACGAGCAGTACTTC. The chain combines TRBV10-2 with TRBJ2-7; 13 bases are a match to TRBD2. Trimming took 2 bases from V and 3 from J; bases not matched to a gene: 1. This CDR3 spans 15 amino acids. The germline CDR1 and CDR2 sequences are WSHSY and SAAADI.

The rearrangement joins TRBV4-1 to TRBJ2-6; 8 nucleotides match TRBD1. CDR1 MGHRA and CDR2 YSYEKL come from the germline V gene. There are 18 residues in the CDR3. Unmatched junction bases numbered 6, after V lost 0 bases and J lost 2 bases. As DNA, the CDR3 is TGCGCCAGCAGCCAAGATGGGCAGGGGGCGACTGGGGCCAACGTCCTGACTTTC. Translation: CASSQDGQGATGANVLTF.

The chain combines TRBV7-7 with TRBJ2-2; no clear D. Between the trimmed V and J ends, which lost 5 bases and 4 bases, there was a span of 8 bases. Germline V gene lookup returns CDR1 SSHAT and CDR2 FNYEAQ (reference sequence). This CDR3 has 13 residues. CDR3 region: CASSERSTGELFF. The CDR3 DNA reads as TGTGCCAGCAGCGAACGGAGCACCGGGGAGCTGTTTTTT. Full variable domain (remainder filled in from reference TRBV7-7 and TRBJ2-2): GAGVSQSPRYKVTKRGQDVTLRCDPISSHATLYWYQQALGQGPEFLTYFNYEAQPDKSGLPSDRFSAERPEGSISTLTIQRTEQRDSAMYRCASSERSTGELFFGEGSRLTVL.

This clone appeared many times. The V call is TRBV7-8, the J call TRBJ1-4; D not resolved. Trimming shortened V by 1 base and J by 8 bases, and 5 bases separated the two germline ends. The germline V gene has CDR1 SGHVS and CDR2 FQNEAQ. CDR3 length equals 12 residues. CDR3 coding DNA: TGTGCCAGCAGCTTAGTTGAGGAAAAACTGTTTTTT. Protein: CASSLVEEKLFF.

The V and J genes are TRBV2 and TRBJ2-2, with 7 bases lining up with TRBD1. Germline assignment: CDR1 SNHLY and CDR2 FYNNEI. This CDR3 has 15 amino acids. Trimming at V came to 6 bases and at J to 1 base, leaving 5 bases not matched to a gene. CDR3 DNA sequence: TGTGCCAGCAGAGGCAGGGGGAAGAACACCGGGGAGCTGTTTTTT. It yields the protein CASRGRGKNTGELFF.

The V and J genes are TRBV5-4 and TRBJ1-1, with 9 bases that match TRBD1. The CDR3 sequence is 12 residues long. CDR1 is SGHNT, CDR2 YYREEE, per germline (reference sequence). The V and J ends lost 6 bases and 7 bases, in that order; junction bases with no gene match: 4. CDR3 in amino acids: CASNRQGGEAFF. CDR3 sequence (DNA): TGTGCCAGCAACCGACAGGGGGGTGAAGCTTTCTTT.

V is TRBV5-1 and J is TRBJ2-1, with a possible D match to TRBD1 (6 bases). The ends were cut back, 0 bases at V and 6 bases at J, with 10 bases in the middle. The CDR3 is made up of 14 amino acids. Germline V gene data show CDR1 as SGHRS and CDR2 as YFSETQ. CDR3 nucleotides: TGCGCCAGCAGCTTGGACAGGGTAGGCAATGAGCAGTTCTTC. It is translated as CASSLDRVGNEQFF.

This clone was picked up many times. The chain recombines TRBV6-1 with TRBJ2-3; 9 bases agree with TRBD2. Per the germline V gene, CDR1 is MNHNS and CDR2 is SASEGT. J gave up 11 bases and V 2 bases, and 14 bases lay outside the gene matches. The CDR3 is made up of 16 amino acids. CDR3 sequence (DNA): TGTGCCAGCAGTGAAATGTCGGCGGGGGGGGCCGTGGGGCAGTATTTT. Translated: CASSEMSAGGAVGQYF.

The chain employs TRBV19 and TRBJ1-1; 10 bases map to TRBD1. Germline loops: CDR1 LNHDA, CDR2 SQIVND (reference sequence). V lost 7 bases and J lost 3; bases outside the gene matches: 2. The CDR3 runs to 13 residues. The CDR3 sequence is CASMGQGYTEAFF. The CDR3, as DNA: TGTGCCAGTATGGGACAGGGGTACACTGAAGCTTTCTTT.

The rearrangement uses TRBV5-1 and TRBJ1-2; 8 bases map to TRBD1. This CDR3 is built from 13 residues. Germline-derived CDR1 and CDR2 are SGHRS and YFSETQ. The junction had 2 bases not matched to a gene; V was cut back by 4 bases and J by 3 bases. CDR3: CASSPTGDYGYTF. The CDR3 coding sequence is TGCGCCAGCAGCCCGACAGGGGACTATGGCTACACCTTC.

The gene calls are TRBV13 and TRBJ2-7, with 8 bases aligning to TRBD1. The V segment lost 4 bases and the J segment 0 bases; nucleotides outside the gene matches: 8. CDR3 size: 16 residues. The germline gives CDR1 PRHDT, CDR2 FYEKMQ (reference sequence). The CDR3 DNA reads as TGTGCCAGCAGCTCCTCTGACAGGGGAAGCTCCTACGAGCAGTACTTC. This sequence encodes CASSSSDRGSSYEQYF.

The chain links TRBV10-3 to TRBJ2-7; tentative D call: TRBD2 (6 bases). With 0 bases removed from V and 4 bases from J, the gap between germline ends came to 10 bases. The CDR3 is 14 residues long. CDR1 and CDR2 from the germline V gene are ENHRY and SYGVKD. DNA of the CDR3: TGTGCCATCAGTGAGTCAGGACTACGATACGAGCAGTACTTC. This gives the protein CAISESGLRYEQYF.

The genes are TRBV15 and TRBJ1-2; 8 nucleotides line up with TRBD1. The J segment lost 5 bases and the V segment lost 6 bases, leaving 14 bases of the junction unmatched. The length of the CDR3 is 16 residues. Germline CDR1 is LNHNV and CDR2 is YYDKDF (reference sequence). As DNA, the CDR3 is TGTGCCACCAGTCAACGAGGGACAGGAGTGGGGTATGGCTACACCTTC. Translation gives CATSQRGTGVGYGYTF.

The rearrangement links TRBV4-2 to TRBJ2-3, with D perhaps matching TRBD2 (6 bases). Trimming removed 0 bases at V and 0 bases at J, with 16 bases between. Germline V gene sequence: CDR1 LGHNA, CDR2 YNFKEQ. The CDR3 totals 18 residues. The CDR3 here is CASSQDLLAEGSTDTQYF. In nucleotides, the CDR3 is TGTGCCAGCAGCCAAGATCTACTAGCTGAGGGTAGCACAGATACGCAGTATTTT.

The chain joins TRBV11-2 to TRBJ2-1; D unclear. This CDR3 has 14 amino acids. Trimming removed 0 bases at V and 3 bases at J, with 6 bases between. Germline V CDR1 and CDR2: SGHAT, FQNNGV. The CDR3 nucleotides are TGTGCCAGCAGCTTAGAGACTTACTACAATGAGCAGTTCTTC. Amino acids: CASSLETYYNEQFF.

The table lists this clone with a count of one. The V call is TRBV7-2, the J call TRBJ1-4; no clear D. V lost 1 base to trimming and J lost 8 bases, with 5 bases between them. Germline-derived CDR1 and CDR2 are SGHTA and FQGNSA. The CDR3 runs to 12 residues. The CDR3 sequence is CASSLVSEKLFF. CDR3 coding DNA: TGTGCCAGCAGCTTAGTCTCCGAAAAACTGTTTTTT.